The 27 T cell receptor beta chains presented below share a single source sample, sequenced in a study of T cell responses to AZD1222 COVID-19 vaccine. Profiled with immunoSEQ multiplex PCR; TCRdb holds only in-frame clones, not every one. Seen here are about 130,000 clones, 70% to 90% observed once, and the top ten hold roughly 1.6%. Specimen: peripheral blood, collected on day 0 of AZD1222 vaccination. These receptors all stem from an adult in good health.

The chain uses TRBV7-3 and TRBJ1-3; D unclear. Germline CDR1 is SGHTA and CDR2 is FQGTGA. The length of the CDR3 is 13 residues. The germline V and J ends were trimmed by 5 bases and 0 bases, with 5 bases remaining between them. CDR3 nucleotides: TGTGCCAGCAGCCCCGGCTCTGGAAACACCATATATTTT. It translates to CASSPGSGNTIYF.

This chain links TRBV5-1 with TRBJ1-3, with TRBD1 matching over 7 bases. CDR3 size: 14 residues. J was trimmed by 6 bases and V by 0 bases; bases with no gene match: 3. Germline V gene lookup returns CDR1 SGHRS and CDR2 YFSETQ. The CDR3 sequence: CASSLDRGENTIYF. CDR3 in DNA: TGCGCCAGCAGCTTGGACAGGGGAGAAAACACCATATATTTT.

CDR3 sequence: CASSNSVLAGVTSTDTQYF. The CDR3, as DNA: TGTGCCAGCAGCAACTCTGTGCTAGCGGGAGTTACTAGCACAGATACGCAGTATTTT. The chain is built from TRBV11-3 and TRBJ2-3; 10 bases map to TRBD2. V lost 5 bases, J lost 0 bases, and 14 bases stayed unmatched. The CDR3 is 19 residues long. Germline V lookup: CDR1 SGHNT, CDR2 YENEEA.

The CDR3 loop reads CASSEWGQTDSPLHF. DNA for the CDR3: TGTGCCAGCAGTGAATGGGGACAGACTGATTCACCCCTCCACTTT. The chain joins TRBV6-1 to TRBJ1-6; 7 nucleotides line up with TRBD1. The germline V gene encodes CDR1 MNHNS and CDR2 SASEGT. The V and J ends lost 2 bases and 8 bases, in that order; junction bases with no gene match: 6. This CDR3 is built from 15 residues.

The chain combines TRBV2 with TRBJ1-6; possible D gene TRBD1, 5 bases. This CDR3 has 13 residues. V lost 5 bases to trimming and J lost 11 bases, with 13 bases between them. Germline CDR1 SNHLY, CDR2 FYNNEI. The CDR3, as DNA: TGTGCCAGCAGTAGAGACAGAGTAGCACCCCTCCACTTT. Residues: CASSRDRVAPLHF.

The V call is TRBV2, the J call TRBJ2-6; D not certain. CDR1 is SNHLY and CDR2 is FYNNEI in the germline V gene. Trimming stripped 6 bases from V and 0 bases from J, with 3 bases between. The CDR3 is made up of 13 amino acids. The CDR3 is CASRDSGANVLTF. CDR3 DNA sequence: TGTGCCAGCAGAGACTCTGGGGCCAACGTCCTGACTTTC. Full variable domain (missing parts from reference TRBV2 and TRBJ2-6): EPEVTQTPSHQVTQMGQEVILRCVPISNHLYFYWYRQILGQKVEFLVSFYNNEISEKSEIFDDQFSVERPDGSNFTLKIRSTKLEDSAMYFCASRDSGANVLTFGAGSRLTVL.

This chain connects TRBV19 to TRBJ1-5; D gene ambiguous. The V gene's germline CDR1 is LNHDA and CDR2 SQIVND (reference sequence). This CDR3 is 15 amino acids long. Trimming stripped 5 bases from V and 1 base from J, with 12 bases between. The chain's CDR3 is CASSAAYNSNQPQHF. In nucleotides, the CDR3 is TGTGCCAGTAGTGCGGCTTACAACAGCAATCAGCCCCAGCATTTT.

V is TRBV14 and J is TRBJ1-1; unclear D gene. Deletions cut 0 bases from V and 4 bases from J, with 9 bases between. Germline V gene sequence: CDR1 SGHDN, CDR2 FVKESK. The CDR3 has 14 residues. Written as DNA, the CDR3 is TGTGCCAGCAGCCAAGATTCGGGAATCACTGAAGCTTTCTTT. Its translation: CASSQDSGITEAFF.

V gene TRBV5-1 combines with J gene TRBJ2-7; D uncertain. The germline V and J ends were trimmed by 0 bases and 1 base, with 5 bases remaining between them. CDR1 and CDR2 (germline): SGHRS, YFSETQ. The length of the CDR3 is 13 residues. The CDR3 region is CASSLVVSYEQYF. CDR3 sequence (DNA): TGCGCCAGCAGCTTGGTGGTTTCCTACGAGCAGTACTTC.

The V and J genes are TRBV7-9 and TRBJ2-1; no firm D call. Germline values: CDR1 SEHNR, CDR2 FQNEAQ (reference sequence). V was trimmed by 4 bases and J by 12 bases, leaving 16 bases between them. This CDR3 contains 13 residues. The CDR3 nucleotides are TGTGCCAGCAGCTCTACCCTTGACGCTTGGCAGTTCTTC. It codes for CASSSTLDAWQFF. The full variable domain, completed using reference TRBV7-9 and TRBJ2-1, is DTGVSQNPRHKITKRGQNVTFRCDPISEHNRLYWYRQTLGQGPEFLTYFQNEAQLEKSRLLSDRFSAERPKGSFSTLEIQRTEQGDSAMYLCASSSTLDAWQFFGPGTRLTVL.

CDR3 residues: CASSQWTGVKETQYF. The CDR3 nucleotides are TGTGCCAGCAGCCAATGGACAGGGGTTAAAGAGACCCAGTACTTC. The V gene is TRBV3-1 (or the pseudogene TRBV3-2), the J gene TRBJ2-5; the match to TRBD1 covers 9 bases. Germline V gives CDR1 LGHDT, CDR2 YNNKEL (reference sequence). CDR3 length: 15 residues. Losses at the gene ends were 2 bases for V and 3 bases for J; bases not matched to a gene: 4.

The rearrangement joins TRBV30 to TRBJ1-3, with D unresolved. V dropped 0 bases and J dropped 0 bases, with 6 bases sitting between them. CDR3 length: 14 residues. CDR1 is GTSNPN and CDR2 is SVGIG in the germline V gene (reference sequence). In DNA form, the CDR3 reads TGTGCCTGGAGTGTACTGTACTCTGGAAACACCATATATTTT. It yields the protein CAWSVLYSGNTIYF.

The chain uses TRBV11-2 and TRBJ1-1; 8 positions agree with TRBD1. V dropped 3 bases and J dropped 10; count of bases not matched to a gene: 7. Germline V lookup: CDR1 SGHAT, CDR2 FQNNGV. CDR3 length: 13 amino acids. The CDR3: CASSFTGTGPAFF. In nucleotides, the CDR3 is TGTGCCAGCAGCTTTACCGGGACAGGACCAGCTTTCTTT.

The chain couples TRBV24-1 to TRBJ2-3; D call uncertain. The germline gives CDR1 KGHDR, CDR2 SFDVKD. The CDR3 has 14 amino acids. The V and J ends lost 4 bases and 3 bases respectively, with 10 bases between them. CDR3 region: CATSELTSTDTQYF. The CDR3 coding sequence is TGTGCCACCAGTGAACTGACATCAACAGATACGCAGTATTTT.

This clone was seen only once. The genes are TRBV6-5 and TRBJ1-3; TRBD1 is a possible D gene (6 bases). V shed 0 bases and J shed 2 bases, with 11 bases lying between them. The CDR3 loop spans 16 amino acids. The germline CDR1 and CDR2 sequences are MNHEY and SVGAGI. For the CDR3, the DNA is TGTGCCAGCAGTTACTCAGCGGGGGCGGCTGGAAACACCATATATTTT. It codes for CASSYSAGAAGNTIYF.

V and J are TRBV19 and TRBJ1-3, with TRBD1 matching 8 bases. The CDR3 is made up of 16 amino acids. CDR1 is LNHDA and CDR2 is SQIVND in the germline V gene (reference sequence). Trimming cost V 5 bases and J 3 bases; bases outside gene matches: 9. This CDR3 reads CASSLLTGGDGNTIYF. DNA for the CDR3: TGTGCCAGTAGTTTACTAACAGGGGGTGATGGAAACACCATATATTTT.

This rearrangement joins TRBV6-5 to TRBJ2-7, with D possibly being TRBD2 (7 bases). Trimming cost V 6 bases and J 4 bases, with 16 bases left between them. Germline V gene lookup returns CDR1 MNHEY and CDR2 SVGAGI. The CDR3 loop spans 14 amino acids. CDR3 DNA sequence: TGTGCCAGCAGACCCGGCGGGGGCGGTTACGAGCAGTACTTC. This codes for CASRPGGGGYEQYF.

V gene TRBV13 combines with J gene TRBJ2-3; 9 bases are shared with TRBD2. CDR3 length equals 17 residues. Germline V lookup: CDR1 PRHDT, CDR2 FYEKMQ (reference sequence). Germline trimming cut 2 bases from V and 2 bases from J; bases unmatched to any gene: 8. The DNA for the CDR3 is TGTGCCAGCAGCTTATCTTCGCTAGCGGGACCCACAGATACGCAGTATTTT. Protein: CASSLSSLAGPTDTQYF.

The chain recombines TRBV27 with TRBJ1-1, with D possibly matching TRBD1 (5 bases). CDR1 and CDR2 (germline): MNHEY, SMNVEV (reference sequence). With 3 bases removed from V and 3 bases from J, the gap between germline ends came to 11 bases. The CDR3 length is 14 residues. The CDR3 here is CASSFRRGDTEAFF. DNA of the CDR3: TGTGCCAGCAGTTTCCGCCGGGGGGACACTGAAGCTTTCTTT.

The rearrangement links TRBV6-6 to TRBJ1-1; TRBD1 is a possible D gene (5 bases). V dropped 0 bases and J dropped 4 bases, with 12 bases sitting between them. The CDR3 loop spans 15 amino acids. Germline V gene lookup returns CDR1 MNHNY and CDR2 SVGAGI (reference sequence). The CDR3 loop reads CASSYSKGRGTEAFF. The CDR3 nucleotides are TGTGCCAGCAGTTACTCAAAAGGGAGGGGCACTGAAGCTTTCTTT.

The V call is TRBV27, the J call TRBJ2-2; 8 nucleotides line up with TRBD2. Germline V gives CDR1 MNHEY, CDR2 SMNVEV (reference sequence). This CDR3 is 14 amino acids long. The junction had 6 bases not matched to a gene; V was cut back by 6 bases and J by 6 bases. CDR3 protein: CASSHGLASGELFF. The DNA for the CDR3 is TGTGCCAGCAGCCACGGACTAGCCTCCGGGGAGCTGTTTTTT.

The chain carries TRBV6-5 and TRBJ2-5, with D perhaps TRBD1 (5 bases). V was shortened by 10 bases and J by 5 bases, with 20 bases between the two germline ends. The CDR3 loop spans 14 amino acids. In germline, CDR1 is MNHEY, CDR2 SVGAGI. Here the CDR3 DNA reads TGTGCCACCTCTAGACAGCCCTTCGGGGAGACCCAGTACTTC. This sequence encodes CATSRQPFGETQYF.

The chain links TRBV7-9 to TRBJ2-5; a possible D gene is TRBD1 (6 bases). Germline V gene sequence: CDR1 SEHNR, CDR2 FQNEAQ (reference sequence). V lost 5 bases to trimming and J lost 1 base, with 11 bases between them. The CDR3 is 14 amino acids. CDR3 sequence (DNA): TGTGCCAGCAGCAAGCAGGGGTTCCAAGAGACCCAGTACTTC. Protein: CASSKQGFQETQYF.

The chain recombines TRBV16 with TRBJ2-7; no reliable D call. Germline values: CDR1 KGHSY, CDR2 FQNENV. The CDR3 consists of 17 residues. With 3 bases removed from V and 7 bases from J, the gap between germline ends came to 25 bases. The CDR3 region has the DNA TGTGCCAGCAGCCAGGCCCCCGGCAGCTCTTATGGTCGGGAGCAGTACTTC. Translation gives CASSQAPGSSYGREQYF.

The rearrangement links TRBV15 to TRBJ1-2; D is undetermined. With 5 bases removed from V and 7 bases from J, the gap between germline ends came to 20 bases. The CDR3 extends over 15 amino acids. The germline gives CDR1 LNHNV, CDR2 YYDKDF (reference sequence). Here the CDR3 DNA reads TGTGCCACCAGCTTTCCTGACGAGGTAGCAGGTGGCTACACCTTC. Its translation is CATSFPDEVAGGYTF.

This chain connects TRBV30 to TRBJ2-1; D is unresolved. The CDR3 sequence is 12 residues long. Trimming took 0 bases from V and 6 from J, leaving 6 bases between them. Per germline, CDR1 GTSNPN and CDR2 SVGIG (reference sequence). The chain's CDR3 is CAWSVEPNEQFF. The CDR3 nucleotides are TGTGCCTGGAGTGTAGAACCCAATGAGCAGTTCTTC.

J is TRBJ2-2 and V is TRBV19; unclear D gene. The V and J ends lost 6 bases and 4 bases respectively, with 9 bases between them. The CDR3 spans 13 residues. CDR1 is LNHDA and CDR2 is SQIVND in the germline V gene (reference sequence). The DNA for the CDR3 is TGTGCCAGTAGACCCACAGCCACCGGGGAGCTGTTTTTT. Translated: CASRPTATGELFF.